The entry below describes one T cell receptor beta chain. This clonotype was counted ten times or more. It has no known antigen specificity. Qualities for individual bases were not recorded, and no much larger clone is one base off. Cut back by 1 base and 3 bases, the V and J ends lie 12 bases apart. The germline V gene (reference sequence) provides CDR1 DFQATT and CDR2 SNEGSKA. CDR3 length: 14 amino acids, cysteine to phenylalanine. CDR3 DNA is the only sequence kept; it has 42 bases, read in frame from the first base. Library preparation was by multiplex PCR. TCRdb shows the sequencer as Illumina HiSeq 4000. TCR beta libraries were built with iRepertoire HTBI primers and Arm-PCR amplification of CDR3 regions. Gel purification was performed on PCR products prior to sequencing. From the authors' description of their analysis: Across samples, roughly 60 TRBV and 15 or so TRBJ segments were identified and used for gene usage analysis of CDR3 amino acid clonotypes. Filtered high-quality paired reads were merged into contigs using COPE and FqMerger. BLAST was used to align contigs to IMGT TRBV, TRBD and TRBJ reference genes, and CDR3 was defined according to IMGT. Any clonotype with a frequency above 0.1% was classified as a highly expanded clone. Repertoire diversity was measured by Shannon entropy, and V-J evenness by the Gini coefficient. A clonotype was considered public if more than one individual shared it. TCRdb passed the public sequencing reads through fastp at Q25 and MiXCR, retaining productive beta sequences. CDR3 protein duplicates are merged, each entry listing the most common genes and DNA. The V and J calls and clone size are TCRdb's, not the authors'. The sample yields roughly 400,000 distinct CDR3 sequences; approximately 15% were counted once. Together, the top ten hold 7.8% of the sample.

Explained via the paper, the time point label denotes: newly diagnosed GD, antithyroid drugs for less than 3 months. RNA was extracted from PBMCs in TRIzol for both TCR sequencing and RNA sequencing. Graves' disease was diagnosed according to American Thyroid Association guidelines. Recruitment of patients was carried out at an endocrinology department in Xi'an, China. Each patient gave about 8.1 milliliters of peripheral blood, collected in an EDTA anticoagulant tube. Ficoll Paque Plus density gradient separation was used to isolate PBMCs, and no further T cell sorting was done. RNA quality was checked with an Agilent 2100 Bioanalyzer and agarose gel, and concentration with a NanoDrop 2000. The sample originates from a study of regulatory T cells in long-lasting Graves disease (dated by TCRdb to the early 2020s). Notes on the research overall: Patients with newly diagnosed Graves' disease had been on antithyroid drugs for under 3 months. This study used TCR sequencing and RNA sequencing of peripheral blood to compare persistent Graves' disease patients against newly diagnosed Graves' disease patients. The study was conducted in China and was registered as a clinical trial. TCR sequencing covered some 13 persistent and approximately 20 newly diagnosed Graves' disease patients, around 33 samples in total.

Study-wide conclusions, independent of this receptor: A larger number of public clonotypes was shared among persistent patients (approximately 2,500) than among newly diagnosed patients (around 970). Compared with newly diagnosed patients, persistent Graves' disease patients had lower TCR Shannon entropy and fewer highly expanded clones, which suggests clonal expansion. TRBV28, TRBJ1-2 and TRBJ2-5 were preferentially used in persistent disease, while TRBV20-1 and TRBJ2-1 were favored in newly diagnosed disease. Sequencing and analysis were limited to the TCR beta chain. The small sample size was acknowledged by the authors as a limitation that may reduce accuracy. Only peripheral blood was studied, because thyroid tissue, the primary lesion, was inaccessible.

The same data also went into a second study, on T cells in Graves' hyperthyroidism and ophthalmopathy. Reported in the second study: Stable Graves' hyperthyroidism was defined as no progression to ophthalmopathy during 18 months of follow-up. The hyperthyroidism patients were between 18 and 65 years old and newly diagnosed, with a disease duration of less than 2 months. Any patient with an uncontrolled infection, another autoimmune disease, pregnancy or lactation was excluded. Diagnoses were established on the basis of clinical symptoms, serum thyroxine and TRAb, thyroid ultrasound, and orbital computed tomography. A first-round RT-PCR of the TCR CDR3 used the HTBI primer set with the Qiagen OneStep RT-PCR kit. Most expanded thyroid clonotypes (frequency above 0.001) were also found in blood, which suggests that blood repertoires may mirror thyroid immune responses. Ophthalmopathy was separated from stable hyperthyroidism by a 13 V-J signature model, with 85% to 90% sensitivity and around 81% specificity obtained in cross-validation and 80%/75% obtained in testing. In validation, the model predicted progression to ophthalmopathy a median of around 6.5 months before onset, with roughly 70% sensitivity and 72.22% specificity. TCR V-J signatures able to tell the groups apart were searched for in a discovery cohort of about a hundred patients, of whom fewer than 45 had Graves' ophthalmopathy and around 57 had stable Graves' hyperthyroidism. Prospective prediction of ophthalmopathy was tested in an independent validation cohort of 18 to 20 hyperthyroidism patients and some 17 patients who later progressed to ophthalmopathy. The roughly 91 discovery patients were randomly divided into training and test sets at a 7:3 ratio. In addition, the study compared T-cell repertoires in thyroid tissue and in blood from a handful of Graves' hyperthyroidism patients. Following sampling, methimazole starting at 30 mg daily was given to hyperthyroidism patients, and high-dose intravenous methylprednisolone was given to ophthalmopathy patients. Libraries were constructed in a second round of multiplex PCR, after which size selection and purification were performed. Paired-end sequencing of the libraries was performed with 100 bp reads on an Illumina HiSeq2000. SOAPnuke was used to process the raw data, with reads discarded if the reads contained adapters or uncalled bases, had a mean Phred below 15, or lacked an exact constant-primer or identifier match. COPE v1.2.5 was used to merge high-quality paired reads, and clonotypes were defined as unique nucleotide sequences. MiTCR v1.1 was used to align clonotypes to the IMGT TRBV, TRBD and TRBJ reference segments. The analysis included only V-J combinations with a frequency above 0.0001, which together covered around 99% of the repertoires. A TCS score was defined as the ratio between F50 (clonal expansion) and ExV (chaos), using BLOSUM62-based TCRdist between CDR3 peptides within each V-J. Welch's t-statistics and random forest reduced fewer than 550 V-J features to 10 to 15, which were used in a naive Bayes classifier (R e1071). Sample size was not statistically predetermined, and investigators were not blinded to group allocation. According to the paper, TCR Vbeta CDR3 sequencing was carried out on 120 to 150 peripheral blood samples, which came from 40 to 45 ophthalmopathy, 75 or so hyperthyroidism and approximately 17 progressor patients.

Specimen: peripheral blood mononuclear cells (PBMCs), collected at new diagnosis, from a patient treated with antithyroid drugs. The chain is encoded by TRBV20-1 joined to TRBJ2-5, with a tentative D gene TRBD1 over 5 matching bases. This sequence originates from a middle-aged woman with Graves disease. Donor details come from another sample of the same person, matched by shared clones. The CDR3 protein is CSARVLQAKETQYF. The nucleotides are TGCAGTGCTAGAGTGTTACAGGCCAAAGAGACCCAGTACTTC.